These 15 T cell receptor beta chains came from one sample sequenced in a study of OX40 agonist ivuxolimab in advanced cancers. Repertoires were generated with immunoSEQ multiplex PCR, while TCRdb's copy carries only in-frame clones and drops some. Of 65,000 to 75,000 clones in the sample, 80% to 95% were seen once. The sequencing here drew on CD4+ or CD8+ T cells sorted from blood, taken in a trial of the OX40 agonist ivuxolimab. The receptors were sampled from an adult with an advanced solid tumor such as melanoma, head and neck, liver or kidney cancer.

The gene calls are TRBV18 and TRBJ2-3; the match to TRBD2 covers 7 bases. Germline lookup yields CDR1 KGHSH and CDR2 LQKENI. V shed 2 bases, J shed 2 bases, and the junction held 7 bases outside the gene matches. The CDR3 has 16 residues. CDR3 coding DNA: TGTGCCAGCTCACCAAGGGCTAGCGGCCTCACAGATACGCAGTATTTT. Translating gives CASSPRASGLTDTQYF.

The chain combines TRBV30 with TRBJ2-5; D perhaps matches TRBD2 (5 bases). The CDR3 spans 13 residues. CDR1 GTSNPN and CDR2 SVGIG come from the germline V gene (reference sequence). V lost 5 bases to trimming and J lost 5 bases, with 15 bases between them. CDR3 region: CAWDRGFRETQYF. The CDR3 nucleotides read TGTGCCTGGGACCGGGGATTCAGGGAGACCCAGTACTTC.

This clone came up once. The chain couples TRBV4-3 to TRBJ2-1; 10 nucleotides match TRBD2. J lost 5 bases, V lost 1 base, and 5 bases had no gene match. The CDR3 covers 16 residues. Germline loops: CDR1 LGHNA, CDR2 YSLEER. CDR3 sequence reads: CASSQGGTSVHNEQFF. CDR3 in DNA: TGCGCCAGCAGCCAAGGGGGGACTAGCGTACACAATGAGCAGTTCTTC.

V is TRBV18 and J is TRBJ2-5, with D maybe TRBD1 (5 bases). The CDR3 is made up of 15 amino acids. The ends were cut back, 6 bases at V and 2 bases at J, with 16 bases in the middle. CDR1 KGHSH and CDR2 LQKENI come from the germline V gene. The DNA of the CDR3 is TGTGCCAGCTCCCGATCCAGGGTAGGGCAAGAGACCCAGTACTTC. Its protein product is CASSRSRVGQETQYF.

The V gene is TRBV4-1, the J gene TRBJ2-1, with 10 positions matching TRBD1. The CDR3 totals 15 residues. V dropped 4 bases and J dropped 8; count of bases not matched to a gene: 8. Germline CDR1 MGHRA, CDR2 YSYEKL. The CDR3 DNA sequence: TGCGCCAGCAGCCTCGGGACAGGGGCCTGGGATGAGCAGTTCTTC. Protein: CASSLGTGAWDEQFF.

This chain joins TRBV7-8 and TRBJ1-1; a weak D match, TRBD1 (5 bases). Trimming shortened V by 1 base and J by 4 bases, and 10 bases separated the two germline ends. CDR1 and CDR2 (germline): SGHVS, FQNEAQ. The CDR3 contains 14 residues. The CDR3 region has the DNA TGTGCCAGCAGCTTAGAGCATGGGGGCACTGAAGCTTTCTTT. Translating gives CASSLEHGGTEAFF.

The chain uses TRBV11-3 and TRBJ2-1; 11 bases map to TRBD2. The J segment lost 7 bases and the V segment lost 5 bases, leaving 7 bases of the junction unmatched. This CDR3 is 15 amino acids long. Per germline, CDR1 SGHNT and CDR2 YENEEA. The CDR3 is CASSATSGSWNEQFF. DNA of the CDR3: TGTGCCAGCAGCGCAACTAGCGGGAGTTGGAATGAGCAGTTCTTC.

The chain links TRBV27 to TRBJ1-5; D ambiguous. The germline V gene has CDR1 MNHEY and CDR2 SMNVEV (reference sequence). This CDR3 has 15 residues. V lost 1 base, J lost 2 bases, and 9 bases lay in between. Here the CDR3 reads CASSLLAGGNQPQHF. DNA for the CDR3: TGTGCCAGCAGTTTATTAGCTGGAGGCAATCAGCCCCAGCATTTT.

The chain has TRBV5-5 and TRBJ2-7; 7 nucleotides agree with TRBD1. CDR3 length: 13 residues. Germline CDR1 and CDR2: SGHKS and YYEKEE (reference sequence). The trim removed 4 bases at V and 6 bases at J, leaving 7 bases unmatched. CDR3 region: CASSRQGRGEQYF. In nucleotides, the CDR3 is TGTGCCAGCAGCAGACAGGGCAGGGGCGAGCAGTACTTC.

The CDR3 sequence: CASSYPRQITYEQYF. The CDR3 bases are TGTGCCAGCAGTTACCCACGACAGATAACCTACGAGCAGTACTTC. The genes are TRBV6-5 and TRBJ2-7, with D perhaps matching TRBD1 (5 bases). CDR3 length: 15 residues. Germline CDR1 MNHEY, CDR2 SVGAGI. V lost 2 bases, J lost 2 bases, and 13 bases lay in between.

The V gene is TRBV7-2, the J gene TRBJ2-2; D is ambiguous. Trimming left V 4 bases short and J 2 bases short, with 8 bases between. There are 14 residues in the CDR3. Germline CDR1 reads SGHTA; CDR2 reads FQGNSA. CDR3 DNA sequence: TGTGCCAGCAGCTCAATGTTAAACACCGGGGAGCTGTTTTTT. Encoded protein: CASSSMLNTGELFF.

V gene TRBV18 combines with J gene TRBJ2-5; the D gene is possibly TRBD2 (6 bases). This CDR3 region has 16 residues. CDR1 is KGHSH and CDR2 is LQKENI in the germline V gene. V dropped 1 base and J dropped 2 bases, with 14 bases sitting between them. The CDR3 reads CASSPQLGLLQETQYF. The CDR3 DNA reads TGTGCCAGCTCACCACAATTGGGACTGTTACAAGAGACCCAGTACTTC.

The chain uses TRBV15 and TRBJ1-1; D uncertain. This CDR3 contains 12 residues. Per germline, CDR1 LNHNV and CDR2 YYDKDF (reference sequence). V was shortened by 1 base and J by 3 bases, with 3 bases between the two germline ends. The CDR3 region has the DNA TGTGCCACCAGCAGAGTAGACACTGAAGCTTTCTTT. It specifies CATSRVDTEAFF.

This clone was seen a single time. The junction departs from the called germline gene at one end, perhaps through a read error. The rearrangement joins TRBV7-2 to TRBJ2-7; maybe TRBD1 (5 bases). There are 11 residues in the CDR3. CDR1 is SGHTA and CDR2 is FQGNSA in the germline V gene. CDR3 coding DNA: TGTGCCAGCAGTTTAGGGGTGGAGCAGTACTTC. The encoded protein is CASSLGVEQYF.

The chain carries TRBV11-2 and TRBJ2-7; 7 bases align to TRBD2. Germline values: CDR1 SGHAT, CDR2 FQNNGV. The CDR3 contains 14 residues. V shed 3 bases, J shed 2 bases, and the junction held 4 bases outside the gene matches. The CDR3 DNA follows: TGTGCCAGCAGCTTGGGACTACGGGCCTACGAGCAGTACTTC. Translated: CASSLGLRAYEQYF.